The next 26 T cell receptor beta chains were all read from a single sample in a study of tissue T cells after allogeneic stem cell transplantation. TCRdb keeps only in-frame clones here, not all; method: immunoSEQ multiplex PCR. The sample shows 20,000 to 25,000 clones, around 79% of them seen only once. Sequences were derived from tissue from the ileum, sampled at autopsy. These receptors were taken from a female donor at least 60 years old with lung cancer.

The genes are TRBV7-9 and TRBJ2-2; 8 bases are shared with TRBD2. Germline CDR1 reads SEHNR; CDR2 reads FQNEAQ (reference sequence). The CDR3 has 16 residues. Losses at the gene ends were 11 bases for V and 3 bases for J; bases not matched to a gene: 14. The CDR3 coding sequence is TGTGCCCTCCATAGGGCGGGAGGTCTGGACACCGGGGAGCTGTTTTTT. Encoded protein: CALHRAGGLDTGELFF.

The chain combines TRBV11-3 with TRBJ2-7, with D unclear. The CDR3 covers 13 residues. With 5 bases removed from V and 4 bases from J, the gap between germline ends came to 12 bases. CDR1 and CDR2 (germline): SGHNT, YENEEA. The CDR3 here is CASSPRDGYEQYF. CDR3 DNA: TGTGCCAGCAGCCCCAGAGACGGGTACGAGCAGTACTTC.

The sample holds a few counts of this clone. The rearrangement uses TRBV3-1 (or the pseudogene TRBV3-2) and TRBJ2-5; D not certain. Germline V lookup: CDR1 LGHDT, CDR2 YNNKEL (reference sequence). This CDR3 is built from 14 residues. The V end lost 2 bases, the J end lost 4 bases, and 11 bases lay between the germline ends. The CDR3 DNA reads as TGTGCCAGCAGCCAACAGGACCGGGTAGAGACCCAGTACTTC. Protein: CASSQQDRVETQYF.

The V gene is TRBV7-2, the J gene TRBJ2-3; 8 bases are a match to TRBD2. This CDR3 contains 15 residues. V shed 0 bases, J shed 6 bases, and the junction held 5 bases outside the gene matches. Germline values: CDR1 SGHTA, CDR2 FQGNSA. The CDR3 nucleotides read TGTGCCAGCAGCTTAGCAAGGACTAGCAGGGATACGCAGTATTTT. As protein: CASSLARTSRDTQYF.

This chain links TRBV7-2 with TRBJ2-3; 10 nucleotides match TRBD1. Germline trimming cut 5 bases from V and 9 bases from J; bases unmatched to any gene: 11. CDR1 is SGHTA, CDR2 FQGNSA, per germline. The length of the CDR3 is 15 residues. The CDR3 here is CASSLGAGTGATQYF. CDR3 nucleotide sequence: TGTGCCAGCAGCCTAGGGGCCGGGACAGGGGCAACGCAGTATTTT. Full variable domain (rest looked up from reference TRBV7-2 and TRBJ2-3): GAGVSQSPSNKVTEKGKDVELRCDPISGHTALYWYRQSLGQGLEFLIYFQGNSAPDKSGLPSDRFSAERTGGSVSTLTIQRTQQEDSAVYLCASSLGAGTGATQYFGPGTRLTVL.

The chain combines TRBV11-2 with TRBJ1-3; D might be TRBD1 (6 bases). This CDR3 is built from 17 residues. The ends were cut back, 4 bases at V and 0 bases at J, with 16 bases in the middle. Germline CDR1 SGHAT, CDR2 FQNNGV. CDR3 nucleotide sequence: TGTGCCAGCAGCTCTTCGGATTTGGGGGCCTCTGGAAACACCATATATTTT. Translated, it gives CASSSSDLGASGNTIYF.

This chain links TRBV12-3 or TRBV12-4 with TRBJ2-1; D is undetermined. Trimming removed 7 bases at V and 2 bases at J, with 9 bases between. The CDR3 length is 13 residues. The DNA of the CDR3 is TGTGCCAGCAAGGCTGACGCCTACAATGAGCAGTTCTTC. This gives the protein CASKADAYNEQFF.

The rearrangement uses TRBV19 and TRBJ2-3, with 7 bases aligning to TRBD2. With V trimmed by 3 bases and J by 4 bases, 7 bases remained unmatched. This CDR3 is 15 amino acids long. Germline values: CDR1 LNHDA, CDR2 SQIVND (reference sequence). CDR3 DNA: TGTGCCAGTAGTATCCGCGGGAGTCGGGCAGATACGCAGTATTTT. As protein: CASSIRGSRADTQYF.

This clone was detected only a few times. The CDR3 DNA reads as TGTGCCAGTAGTATAGGGCGAAACACCATATATTTT. Amino acid sequence: CASSIGRNTIYF. The chain combines TRBV19 with TRBJ1-3; no clear D gene. CDR1 and CDR2 from the germline V gene are LNHDA and SQIVND (reference sequence). The ends were cut back, 1 base at V and 5 bases at J, with 3 bases in the middle. The CDR3 is made up of 12 amino acids.

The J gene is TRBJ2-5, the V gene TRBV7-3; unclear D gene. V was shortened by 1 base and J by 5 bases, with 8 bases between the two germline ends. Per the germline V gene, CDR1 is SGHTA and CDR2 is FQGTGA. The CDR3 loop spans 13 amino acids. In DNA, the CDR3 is TGTGCCAGCAGCTTAAACCCCTGGGAGACCCAGTACTTC. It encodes CASSLNPWETQYF.

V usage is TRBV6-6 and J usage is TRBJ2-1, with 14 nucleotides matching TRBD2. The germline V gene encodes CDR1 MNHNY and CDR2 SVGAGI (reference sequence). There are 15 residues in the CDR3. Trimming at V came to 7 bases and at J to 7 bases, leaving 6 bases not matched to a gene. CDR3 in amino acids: CASTTTSGGANEQFF. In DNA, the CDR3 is TGTGCCAGCACCACGACTAGCGGGGGGGCTAATGAGCAGTTCTTC.

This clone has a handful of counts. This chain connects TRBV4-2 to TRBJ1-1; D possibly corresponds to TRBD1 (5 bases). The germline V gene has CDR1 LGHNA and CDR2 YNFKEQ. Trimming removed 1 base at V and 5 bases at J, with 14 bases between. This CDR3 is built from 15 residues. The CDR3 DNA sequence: TGTGCCAGCAGCCAAGCTACGGTCGCAGGGACTGAAGCTTTCTTT. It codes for CASSQATVAGTEAFF.

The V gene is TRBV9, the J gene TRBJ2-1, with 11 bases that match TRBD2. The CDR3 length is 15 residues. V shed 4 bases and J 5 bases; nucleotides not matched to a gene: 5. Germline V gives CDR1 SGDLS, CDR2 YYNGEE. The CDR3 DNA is TGTGCCAGCAGCCAGGGACTAGCGGACCACAATGAGCAGTTCTTC. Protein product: CASSQGLADHNEQFF.

This CDR3 is CASRADRGRTGELFF. CDR3 nucleotides: TGTGCCAGCAGAGCGGACAGGGGTCGCACCGGGGAGCTGTTTTTT. The chain links TRBV5-4 to TRBJ2-2, with 9 nucleotides matching TRBD1. Germline assignment: CDR1 SGHNT and CDR2 YYREEE (reference sequence). Trimming at V came to 5 bases and at J to 4 bases, leaving 6 bases not matched to a gene. The CDR3 spans 15 residues.

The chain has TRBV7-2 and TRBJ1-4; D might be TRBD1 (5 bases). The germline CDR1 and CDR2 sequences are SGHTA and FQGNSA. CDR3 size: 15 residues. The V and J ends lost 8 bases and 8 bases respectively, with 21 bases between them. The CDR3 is CASGQRRQGPEKLFF. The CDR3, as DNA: TGTGCCAGCGGGCAACGTAGGCAGGGCCCAGAAAAACTGTTTTTT. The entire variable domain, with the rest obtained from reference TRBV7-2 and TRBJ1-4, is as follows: GAGVSQSPSNKVTEKGKDVELRCDPISGHTALYWYRQSLGQGLEFLIYFQGNSAPDKSGLPSDRFSAERTGGSVSTLTIQRTQQEDSAVYLCASGQRRQGPEKLFFGSGTQLSVL.

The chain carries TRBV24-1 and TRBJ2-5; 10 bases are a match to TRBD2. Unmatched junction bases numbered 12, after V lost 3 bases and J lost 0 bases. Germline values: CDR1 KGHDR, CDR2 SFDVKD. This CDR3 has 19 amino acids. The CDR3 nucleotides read TGTGCCACCAGTGATGTGGGGAGAGCGGGAGGGGGGAACCAAGAGACCCAGTACTTC. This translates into CATSDVGRAGGGNQETQYF.

CDR3 in amino acids: CASSLGDFNNEQFF. CDR3 bases: TGCGCCAGCAGCTTGGGGGACTTCAACAATGAGCAGTTCTTC. The chain is built from TRBV5-1 and TRBJ2-1; maybe TRBD2 (6 bases). The germline CDR1 and CDR2 sequences are SGHRS and YFSETQ. The V end was cut by 0 bases, the J end by 5 bases, with 9 bases between. The CDR3 is 14 residues long.

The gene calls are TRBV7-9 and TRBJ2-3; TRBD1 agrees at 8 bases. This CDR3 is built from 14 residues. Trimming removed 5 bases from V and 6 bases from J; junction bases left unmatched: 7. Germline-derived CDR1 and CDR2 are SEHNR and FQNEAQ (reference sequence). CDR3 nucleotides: TGTGCCAGCAGCCGTCAGGGGGCCGGGGATACGCAGTATTTT. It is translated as CASSRQGAGDTQYF.

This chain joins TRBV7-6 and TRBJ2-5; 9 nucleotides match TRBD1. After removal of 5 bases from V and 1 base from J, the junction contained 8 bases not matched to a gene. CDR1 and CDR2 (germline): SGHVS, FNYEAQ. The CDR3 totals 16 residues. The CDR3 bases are TGTGCCAGCAGCCCCCGACAGGGGGAAATCCAAGAGACCCAGTACTTC. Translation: CASSPRQGEIQETQYF.

CDR3 region: CASRVPGSYEQYF. DNA of the CDR3: TGTGCCAGTAGGGTACCAGGGTCCTACGAGCAGTACTTC. J is TRBJ2-7 and V is TRBV19, with a possible D match to TRBD1 (5 bases). This CDR3 is built from 13 residues. Germline CDR1 and CDR2: LNHDA and SQIVND (reference sequence). Trimming cost V 6 bases and J 1 base, with 10 bases left between them.

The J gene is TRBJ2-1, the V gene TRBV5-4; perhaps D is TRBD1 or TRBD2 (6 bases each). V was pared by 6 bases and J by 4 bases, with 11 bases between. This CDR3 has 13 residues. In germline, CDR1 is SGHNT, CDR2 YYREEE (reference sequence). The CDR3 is CASTGAAYNEQFF. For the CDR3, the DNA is TGTGCCAGCACGGGGGCGGCGTACAATGAGCAGTTCTTC. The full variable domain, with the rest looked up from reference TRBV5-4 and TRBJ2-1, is ETGVTQSPTHLIKTRGQQVTLRCSSQSGHNTVSWYQQALGQGPQFIFQYYREEENGRGNFPPRFSGLQFPNYSSELNVNALELDDSALYLCASTGAAYNEQFFGPGTRLTVL.

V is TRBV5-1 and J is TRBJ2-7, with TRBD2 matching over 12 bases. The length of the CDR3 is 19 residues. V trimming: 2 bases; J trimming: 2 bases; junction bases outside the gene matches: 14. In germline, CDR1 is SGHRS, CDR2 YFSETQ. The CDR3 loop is CASSFVGLAGGPRTYEQYF. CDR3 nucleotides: TGCGCCAGCAGCTTCGTGGGGCTAGCGGGAGGGCCCCGGACCTACGAGCAGTACTTC.

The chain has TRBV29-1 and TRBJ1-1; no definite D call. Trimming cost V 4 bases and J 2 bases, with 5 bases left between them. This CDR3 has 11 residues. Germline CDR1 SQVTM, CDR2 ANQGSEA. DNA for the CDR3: TGCAGCGTTGCCCCTAACACTGAAGCTTTCTTT. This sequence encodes CSVAPNTEAFF.

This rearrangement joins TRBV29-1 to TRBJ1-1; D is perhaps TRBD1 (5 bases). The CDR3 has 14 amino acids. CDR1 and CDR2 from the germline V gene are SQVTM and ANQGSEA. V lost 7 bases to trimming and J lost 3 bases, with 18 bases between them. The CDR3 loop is CSGRKDQGDTEAFF. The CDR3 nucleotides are TGCAGCGGCCGGAAGGATCAGGGAGACACTGAAGCTTTCTTT.

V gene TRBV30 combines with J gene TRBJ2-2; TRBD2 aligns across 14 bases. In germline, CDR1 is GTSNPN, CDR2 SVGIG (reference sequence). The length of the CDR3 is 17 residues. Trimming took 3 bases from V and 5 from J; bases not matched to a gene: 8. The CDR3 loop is CAWRFGTSGSWTGELFF. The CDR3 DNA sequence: TGTGCCTGGAGGTTCGGGACTAGCGGGAGTTGGACCGGGGAGCTGTTTTTT. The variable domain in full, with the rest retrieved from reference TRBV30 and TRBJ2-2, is SQTIHQWPATLVQPVGSPLSLECTVEGTSNPNLYWYRQAAGRGLQLLFYSVGIGQISSEVPQNLSASRPQDRQFILSSKKLLLSDSGFYLCAWRFGTSGSWTGELFFGEGSRLTVL.

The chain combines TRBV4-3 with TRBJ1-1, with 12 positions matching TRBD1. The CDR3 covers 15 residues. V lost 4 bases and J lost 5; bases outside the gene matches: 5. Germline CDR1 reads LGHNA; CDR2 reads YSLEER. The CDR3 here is CASSLGGQGATEAFF. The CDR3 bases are TGCGCCAGCAGCCTCGGGGGACAGGGGGCGACTGAAGCTTTCTTT.